The rows below give T cell receptor beta chains drawn from one sample of a study of metastatic and nonmetastatic thyroid tumors. TCRdb reanalyzed the PCR reads via MiXCR. The profile shows fewer than 15,000 clones, approximately 30% of them singletons. Sequenced input: tumor tissue. These TCRs come from a male donor with papillary thyroid cancer or a benign thyroid nodule (not recorded which). Some clones in this sample may be carry-over from other donors' samples. CDR3s include the opening cysteine and the closing phenylalanine or tryptophan.

>TRBJ2-7|TRBV11-1|14
CASSLAPTSYEQYF
>TRBJ1-2|TRBV20-1|13
CSAQLDGHYGYTF
>TRBJ1-4|TRBV19|15
CASSRGTSTNEKLVF
>TRBJ1-6|TRBV27|16
CASSSRLTGGDSPLHF
>TRBJ2-7|TRBV12-3/TRBV12-4|14
CASRRGTGAYEQYF
>TRBJ1-1|TRBV12-3/TRBV12-4|13
CASSLGPNTEAFF
>TRBJ1-2|TRBV6-1|13
CASREDRGQGYTF
>TRBJ2-1|TRBV19|14
CASSRGGFYNEQFF
>TRBJ2-7|TRBV2|14
CASKKLQGSNEQYF
>TRBJ2-5|TRBV20-1|15
CSARASGSFDETQYF
>TRBJ2-2|TRBV12-3/TRBV12-4|13
CASSPRRAGELFF
>TRBJ2-7|TRBV18|13
CASSQGEDRQQYF
>TRBJ1-1|TRBV6-1|14
CASSPDRGRSEAFF
>TRBJ2-5|TRBV6-4|17
CASSDYPYAGPLRTQYF
>TRBJ2-7|TRBV20-1|14
CSARDRGSSYEQYF
>TRBJ2-1|TRBV3-1|12
CASSHLHDEQFF
>TRBJ2-3|TRBV5-1|14
CASSTGQGTDTQYF
>TRBJ1-2|TRBV20-1|12
CSARIRDYGCTF
>TRBJ1-2|TRBV10-3|12
CAISSPEEGYTF
>TRBJ1-2|TRBV2|16
CASSDSGSVVTVGYTF
>TRBJ1-5|TRBV20-1|15
CSARDSATGDQPQHF
>TRBJ2-2|TRBV5-6|14
CASSAEGETGELFF
>TRBJ2-2|TRBV20-1|13
CSARTGSTGELFF
>TRBJ2-5|TRBV3-1|12
CASSQDRETQYF
>TRBJ2-2|TRBV28|17
CASSLRTIGRYTVELFF
>TRBJ1-1|TRBV2|12
CASSESEIEAFF
>TRBJ1-1|TRBV28|12
CASSVQNTDAFF
>TRBJ2-6|TRBV18|16
CASSASQGTGANVLTF
>TRBJ2-3|TRBV15|15
CATSSRQGRSDTQYF
>TRBJ1-1|TRBV20-1|12
CSCSQSVREAFF
>TRBJ2-4|TRBV5-1|11
CASSLQNIQYF
>TRBJ2-5|TRBV20-1|15
CSARVGGGAQETQYF
>TRBJ2-3|TRBV6-1|17
CASSERSGLVASDTQYF
>TRBJ2-3|TRBV5-1|16
CASSGTGTSDTDTQYF